One sample yielded the 20 T cell receptor beta chains listed below, sequenced in a study of T cell changes during pregnancy in multiple sclerosis. The repertoire was sequenced with immunoSEQ multiplex PCR; TCRdb's copy has only in-frame clones and lacks some. The sample has some 60,000 clones; approximately 87% are singletons. The specimen sequenced was peripheral blood from another person, used as feeder cells. The receptor source for this set is a human donor whose cells served as feeder cells for cultures in a pregnancy study.

This clone was observed a handful of times. The rearrangement links TRBV7-6 to TRBJ1-1; no clear D gene. Trimming took off 5 bases at V and 1 base at J, with 11 bases between the two ends. This CDR3 is 14 amino acids long. CDR1 and CDR2 (germline): SGHVS, FNYEAQ. This CDR3 reads CASSPLDWNTEAFF. CDR3 bases: TGTGCCAGCAGCCCGTTGGACTGGAACACTGAAGCTTTCTTT.

The rearrangement uses TRBV18 and TRBJ2-1, with unresolved D. This CDR3 region has 16 residues. The germline CDR1 and CDR2 sequences are KGHSH and LQKENI. V was trimmed by 2 bases and J by 0 bases, leaving 11 bases between them. CDR3 sequence reads: CASSPSLESSYNEQFF. The DNA of the CDR3 is TGTGCCAGCTCACCATCATTAGAGTCCTCCTACAATGAGCAGTTCTTC.

Regarding this clone: Relative to the germline gene, one junction end is altered; a read error may explain this. The rearrangement links TRBV11-2 to TRBJ1-6; tentatively, D is TRBD1 (6 bases). The germline V gene encodes CDR1 SGHAT and CDR2 FQNNGV. The length of the CDR3 is 14 residues. The DNA for the CDR3 is TGTGCCAGCAGCTTAGATACAGGGAATTTACCCCTCCACTTT. This encodes CASSLDTGNLPLHF.

This clone was picked up a small number of times. The rearrangement uses TRBV2 and TRBJ1-5; D ambiguous. V was shortened by 7 bases and J by 6 bases, with 16 bases between the two germline ends. The CDR3 runs 14 residues. The germline V gene encodes CDR1 SNHLY and CDR2 FYNNEI. CDR3 in DNA: TGTGCCAGCAAGTTAAGTAGGGAGGGTCAGCCCCAGCATTTT. Its translation is CASKLSREGQPQHF. Full variable domain (remainder filled in from reference TRBV2 and TRBJ1-5): EPEVTQTPSHQVTQMGQEVILRCVPISNHLYFYWYRQILGQKVEFLVSFYNNEISEKSEIFDDQFSVERPDGSNFTLKIRSTKLEDSAMYFCASKLSREGQPQHFGDGTRLSIL.

The gene calls are TRBV9 and TRBJ1-5, with D unresolved. Germline V lookup: CDR1 SGDLS, CDR2 YYNGEE. CDR3 length: 15 residues. The ends were cut back, 0 bases at V and 3 bases at J, with 10 bases in the middle. CDR3 sequence reads: CASSVGAIDNQPQHF. CDR3 nucleotides: TGTGCCAGCAGCGTAGGGGCGATAGACAATCAGCCCCAGCATTTT.

The rearrangement uses TRBV5-1 and TRBJ1-3; D possibly corresponds to TRBD1 (5 bases). Germline V gene data show CDR1 as SGHRS and CDR2 as YFSETQ. V was shortened by 0 bases and J by 2 bases, with 9 bases between the two germline ends. This CDR3 comprises 15 residues. The DNA for the CDR3 is TGCGCCAGCAGCTTGGAGGGGAACGCTGGAAACACCATATATTTT. Residues: CASSLEGNAGNTIYF.

The chain employs TRBV2 and TRBJ2-5; D not resolved. CDR3 size: 13 residues. With 7 bases removed from V and 1 base from J, the gap between germline ends came to 10 bases. CDR1 is SNHLY and CDR2 is FYNNEI in the germline V gene. CDR3 loop: CASNGIPQETQYF. CDR3 in DNA: TGTGCCAGCAACGGTATCCCCCAAGAGACCCAGTACTTC.

CDR3 amino acids: CASSIRGIGEKLFF. The CDR3 nucleotides read TGTGCCAGCAGCATCAGGGGCATTGGAGAAAAACTGTTTTTT. V gene TRBV5-6 combines with J gene TRBJ1-4; TRBD1 is a possible D gene (6 bases). The CDR3 runs 14 residues. CDR1 and CDR2 (germline): SGHDT, YYEEEE. Deletions cut 4 bases from V and 8 bases from J, with 15 bases between.

V gene TRBV4-1 combines with J gene TRBJ2-2, with a possible D match to TRBD2 (5 bases). The germline V gene encodes CDR1 MGHRA and CDR2 YSYEKL. The V end lost 6 bases, the J end lost 6 bases, and 11 bases lay between the germline ends. CDR3 length: 13 residues. The CDR3 here is CASSRGSSGELFF. CDR3 DNA: TGCGCCAGCAGTCGGGGAAGCTCCGGGGAGCTGTTTTTT.

The V call is TRBV21-1, the J call TRBJ1-1. TRBV21-1 is classified as a pseudogene. This CDR3 has 11 amino acids. As DNA, the CDR3 is TGTGCCAGCAGCAAAGGCCCCGAAGCTTTCTTT. Its protein is CASSKGPEAFF.

V is TRBV30 and J is TRBJ2-5; D is undetermined. The CDR3 covers 11 residues. Germline values: CDR1 GTSNPN, CDR2 SVGIG (reference sequence). Between the trimmed V and J ends, which lost 1 base and 5 bases, there was a span of 5 bases. The CDR3 reads CAWSALETQYF. The CDR3 DNA reads as TGTGCCTGGAGTGCCTTGGAGACCCAGTACTTC. The full variable domain, its missing parts supplied by reference TRBV30 and TRBJ2-5, is SQTIHQWPATLVQPVGSPLSLECTVEGTSNPNLYWYRQAAGRGLQLLFYSVGIGQISSEVPQNLSASRPQDRQFILSSKKLLLSDSGFYLCAWSALETQYFGPGTRLLVL.

The rearrangement links TRBV6-5 to TRBJ1-6, with 8 bases matching TRBD1. CDR1 MNHEY and CDR2 SVGAGI come from the germline V gene. CDR3 size: 15 residues. Trimming at V came to 4 bases and at J to 7 bases, leaving 6 bases not matched to a gene. The CDR3 protein is CASSSSGTGNSPLHF. The CDR3 DNA follows: TGTGCCAGCAGTTCTTCCGGGACAGGAAATTCACCCCTCCACTTT.

The chain has TRBV14 and TRBJ1-2, with D hard to call. Germline CDR1 is SGHDN and CDR2 is FVKESK. V was cut by 0 bases and J by 3 bases, with 23 bases left in between. CDR3 length equals 19 residues. CDR3 DNA: TGTGCCAGCAGCCAAGAGCCGCCGGGTTATTCGGGCTCGGACTATGGCTACACCTTC. Encoded protein: CASSQEPPGYSGSDYGYTF.

The chain has TRBV5-1 and TRBJ1-6, with TRBD1 identical over 9 bases. The trim removed 5 bases at V and 10 bases at J, leaving 4 bases unmatched. The CDR3 is 13 amino acids. Germline V gives CDR1 SGHRS, CDR2 YFSETQ. Here the CDR3 DNA reads TGCGCCAGCAGGGGACAGGGAGGATCACCCCTCCACTTT. As protein: CASRGQGGSPLHF.

The chain uses TRBV2 and TRBJ1-1; D unclear. The CDR3 length is 15 residues. V was clipped by 5 bases and J by 0 bases, with 13 bases between them. Germline CDR1 SNHLY, CDR2 FYNNEI. The CDR3 region is CASSSYGSMNTEAFF. In DNA form, the CDR3 reads TGTGCCAGCAGTTCATACGGGTCCATGAACACTGAAGCTTTCTTT.

CDR3 sequence: CASSPQGFYGYTF. CDR3 DNA: TGTGCCAGTAGTCCACAGGGGTTCTATGGCTACACCTTC. The gene calls are TRBV19 and TRBJ1-2; TRBD1 matches at 7 bases. Per germline, CDR1 LNHDA and CDR2 SQIVND (reference sequence). There are 13 residues in the CDR3. V was clipped by 5 bases and J by 4 bases; unmatched bases: 4.

This clone has more than one count but fewer than ten. The J gene is TRBJ1-4, the V gene TRBV9; 7 nucleotides align to TRBD1. Looked up from germline, CDR1 is SGDLS and CDR2 is YYNGEE. The length of the CDR3 is 15 residues. The trim removed 4 bases at V and 8 bases at J, leaving 11 bases unmatched. CDR3 amino acids: CASSLRTGPGEKLFF. CDR3 sequence (DNA): TGTGCCAGCAGCCTGAGGACAGGACCAGGGGAAAAACTGTTTTTT.

The CDR3 region has the DNA TGTGCCAGCAGCCAACTTGCCGAGCAGTACTTC. This gives the protein CASSQLAEQYF. The chain uses TRBV7-9 and TRBJ2-7; no reliable D call. CDR3 length: 11 amino acids. The germline V gene encodes CDR1 SEHNR and CDR2 FQNEAQ (reference sequence). V was pared by 5 bases and J by 6 bases, with 8 bases between.

The chain uses TRBV4-1 and TRBJ2-1; 11 positions match TRBD2. The CDR3 extends over 15 amino acids. Germline CDR1 reads MGHRA; CDR2 reads YSYEKL. The V segment lost 2 bases and the J segment 5 bases; nucleotides outside the gene matches: 2. In nucleotides, the CDR3 is TGCGCCAGCAGCCAAATAGCGGGAGGGCACAATGAGCAGTTCTTC. Translated, it gives CASSQIAGGHNEQFF.

The rearrangement uses TRBV27 and TRBJ2-7, with TRBD1 matching 7 bases. Germline CDR1 MNHEY, CDR2 SMNVEV (reference sequence). The junction had 12 bases not matched to a gene; V was cut back by 4 bases and J by 6 bases. The CDR3 spans 15 residues. As DNA, the CDR3 is TGTGCCAGCAGTTCAACCGGGACAGTAGGCGGCGAGCAGTACTTC. Protein sequence: CASSSTGTVGGEQYF.